The 17 T cell receptor beta chains given below trace back to one sample, sequenced in a study of response to subunit inactivated influenza vaccine. TCRdb re-called the RT-PCR reads with MiXCR, one entry per CDR3 protein. The sample lists 150,000 to 200,000 distinct CDR3 sequences, over 9.5% seen once, with 29% in the top ten. These records were also assigned to another study, of T cells expressing NK-cell markers. That paper adds: It was by 5'RACE template switching with UMIs that TCR beta cDNA was made.

The specimen was CD8+ T cells sorted from PBMCs, collected roughly 12 days after vaccination. Receptors were obtained from a man aged 50-60 years who received an inactivated influenza vaccine.

The chain has TRBV12-3 or TRBV12-4 and TRBJ1-1, with D possibly TRBD1 on 6 matching bases. V lost 4 bases, J lost 9 bases, and 9 bases lay in between. The CDR3 has 11 amino acids. The CDR3 nucleotides read TGTGCCAGCAGTTCAGGGGTACAAGCTTTCTTT. Translation: CASSSGVQAFF.

CDR3 amino acids: CASSLTLLGGYGYTF. CDR3 bases: TGTGCCAGCAGTTTAACCCTTCTCGGAGGCTATGGCTACACCTTC. The rearrangement uses TRBV12-3 or TRBV12-4 and TRBJ1-2; D is unclear. There are 15 residues in the CDR3. V was clipped by 2 bases and J by 4 bases, with 14 bases between them.

This clonotype was observed a handful of times. The J gene is TRBJ2-2, the V gene TRBV7-9, with 9 positions matching TRBD2. V shed 5 bases, J shed 2 bases, and the junction held 9 bases outside the gene matches. CDR1 and CDR2 from the germline V gene are SEHNR and FQNEAQ (reference sequence). The CDR3 is made up of 17 amino acids. The CDR3 nucleotides read TGTGCCAGCAGCCCCATGAGCGGGAGGTCTAACACCGGGGAGCTGTTTTTT. This encodes CASSPMSGRSNTGELFF.

The sample holds a few counts of this clonotype. CDR3 nucleotide sequence: TGTGCCAGCAGCCCCACAAGGGGGGACTACCTCGGGAATGAGCAGTTCTTC. Amino acids: CASSPTRGDYLGNEQFF. The V and J genes are TRBV5-4 and TRBJ2-1, with D perhaps TRBD2 (7 bases). The CDR3 spans 17 residues. With 4 bases removed from V and 7 bases from J, the gap between germline ends came to 24 bases. In germline, CDR1 is SGHNT, CDR2 YYREEE (reference sequence).

The rearrangement links TRBV28 to TRBJ2-7; D uncertain. V lost 2 bases, J lost 3 bases, and 11 bases lay in between. Germline V lookup: CDR1 MDHEN, CDR2 SYDVKM. There are 14 residues in the CDR3. CDR3 region: CASSLGQVGYEQYF. For the CDR3, the DNA is TGTGCCAGCAGTTTAGGTCAGGTTGGCTACGAGCAGTACTTC.

The sample holds a few counts of this clonotype. The CDR3 spells CASSPEGGYAYNEQFF. The CDR3 coding sequence is TGTGCCAGCAGCCCGGAGGGGGGGTATGCCTACAATGAGCAGTTCTTC. V gene TRBV6-2 or TRBV6-3 combines with J gene TRBJ2-1, with a possible D match to TRBD2 (7 bases). This CDR3 spans 16 amino acids. Between the trimmed V and J ends, which lost 6 bases and 2 bases, there was a span of 17 bases. From germline, CDR1 is MNHEY and CDR2 SVGEGT.

This clonotype was counted between two and nine times. V and J are TRBV15 and TRBJ1-1; D is unresolved. V lost 2 bases and J lost 7, with 8 bases in between. Germline-derived CDR1 and CDR2 are LNHNV and YYDKDF (reference sequence). This CDR3 is 12 amino acids long. CDR3 coding DNA: TGTGCCACCAGCAGATCAGGAGTTGAAGCTTTCTTT. Translation gives CATSRSGVEAFF.

This clonotype was found a few times. This chain links TRBV15 with TRBJ1-1; D is uncertain. The CDR3 covers 14 residues. Germline V gene data show CDR1 as LNHNV and CDR2 as YYDKDF (reference sequence). V dropped 1 base and J dropped 5 bases, with 11 bases sitting between them. CDR3: CATSRGTGSTEAFF. The CDR3 DNA is TGTGCCACCAGCAGAGGAACGGGGTCGACTGAAGCTTTCTTT. Full variable domain (outside the CDR3, taken from reference TRBV15 and TRBJ1-1): DAMVIQNPRYQVTQFGKPVTLSCSQTLNHNVMYWYQQKSSQAPKLLFHYYDKDFNNEADTPDNFQSRRPNTSFCFLDIRSPGLGDTAMYLCATSRGTGSTEAFFGQGTRLTVV.

Only a few counts were recorded for this clonotype. V gene TRBV28 combines with J gene TRBJ2-7; D not resolved. Per the germline V gene, CDR1 is MDHEN and CDR2 is SYDVKM. The V and J ends lost 6 bases and 0 bases respectively, with 15 bases between them. The CDR3 is made up of 15 amino acids. CDR3 amino acids: CASSFPLTHSYEQYF. Here the CDR3 DNA reads TGTGCCAGCAGCTTTCCTCTTACTCACTCCTACGAGCAGTACTTC.

The chain joins TRBV2 to TRBJ2-1, with TRBD2 identical over 11 bases. This CDR3 has 20 amino acids. CDR1 SNHLY and CDR2 FYNNEI come from the germline V gene. V shed 4 bases, J shed 0 bases, and the junction held 14 bases outside the gene matches. The CDR3 sequence: CASSAASGLAEGSSYNEQFF. The DNA of the CDR3 is TGTGCCAGCAGTGCAGCCTCGGGACTAGCGGAAGGGAGCTCCTACAATGAGCAGTTCTTC.

As regards this clonotype: Because the CDR3 is missing its conserved closing phenylalanine or tryptophan, this is likely a read error. The chain couples TRBV12-3 or TRBV12-4 to TRBJ2-5; 7 nucleotides line up with TRBD1. The CDR3 is 14 amino acids. V gave up 2 bases and J gave up 2 bases; unmatched junction bases: 2. DNA for the CDR3: TGTGCCAGCAGTTTAAGGGACAGTCAAGAGACCCAGTACCTC. Its protein product is CASSLRDSQETQYL.

The rearrangement uses TRBV6-2 or TRBV6-3 and TRBJ2-7; TRBD1 or TRBD2 may be the D gene (5 bases each). The V gene lost 1 base and the J gene lost 1 base, with 17 bases spanning the gap. The CDR3 runs 17 residues. Per the germline V gene, CDR1 is MNHEY and CDR2 is SVGEGT. CDR3 residues: CASSYYPPGEGSYEQYF. CDR3 bases: TGTGCCAGCAGTTACTACCCCCCAGGAGAGGGGTCCTACGAGCAGTACTTC.

At least ten counts were recorded for this clonotype. The rearrangement uses TRBV25-1 and TRBJ2-2; TRBD1 matches at 8 bases. This CDR3 comprises 18 residues. CDR1 is MGHDK and CDR2 is SYGVNS in the germline V gene. V was clipped by 4 bases and J by 2 bases; unmatched bases: 12. CDR3 DNA: TGTGCCAGCAGTGGTACAGGGGGGCCGGTGCCCAACACCGGGGAGCTGTTTTTT. Translated, it gives CASSGTGGPVPNTGELFF.

The CDR3 region is CASSYTKVLAHEQYF. The CDR3 DNA reads as TGTGCCAGCAGTTACACGAAAGTCCTCGCGCACGAGCAGTACTTC. This chain joins TRBV6-5 and TRBJ2-7; D remains ambiguous. CDR1 MNHEY and CDR2 SVGAGI come from the germline V gene. CDR3 length equals 15 residues. V was shortened by 2 bases and J by 5 bases, with 16 bases between the two germline ends.

This clonotype has a count of ten or more. J is TRBJ2-5 and V is TRBV4-1, with 7 nucleotides matching TRBD2. The junction had 8 bases not matched to a gene; V was cut back by 4 bases and J by 0 bases. Germline loops: CDR1 MGHRA, CDR2 YSYEKL. The length of the CDR3 is 16 residues. The CDR3 DNA follows: TGCGCCAGCAGCCCCGGTGTTGGGGGGGACCAAGAGACCCAGTACTTC. Protein product: CASSPGVGGDQETQYF.

This clonotype was recorded a few times. This sequence joins TRBV5-6 and TRBJ2-5; D unclear. Trimming removed 0 bases at V and 3 bases at J, with 9 bases between. Germline assignment: CDR1 SGHDT and CDR2 YYEEEE. The CDR3 totals 14 residues. The CDR3 region is CASSLGAGEETQYF. Written as DNA, the CDR3 is TGTGCCAGCAGCTTGGGAGCTGGTGAAGAGACCCAGTACTTC.

The chain combines TRBV5-1 with TRBJ2-4; the match to TRBD1 covers 7 bases. Unmatched junction bases numbered 3, after V lost 0 bases and J lost 0 bases. CDR1 is SGHRS, CDR2 YFSETQ, per germline. CDR3 size: 16 residues. CDR3 sequence (DNA): TGCGCCAGCAGCTTGGTCGGGACAGTAGCCAAAAACATTCAGTACTTC. Its translation: CASSLVGTVAKNIQYF.